What follows are 9 T cell receptor beta chains derived from one specimen sequenced in a study of blood T cells in healthy people across ages. A J-beta primer mix and a sample-barcoded 5' primer were used in a second PCR of roughly 6 to 12 cycles. From the 5' RACE reads, TCRdb called clonotypes with MiXCR, one entry per CDR3 protein. The data hold 800,000 or so distinct CDR3 sequences, with around 50% observed a single time. Specimen: blood. These receptors originate from an elderly man in good health.

J is TRBJ1-2 and V is TRBV2, with D possibly matching TRBD1 (5 bases). The CDR3 has 14 amino acids. Trimming cost V 3 bases and J 3 bases, with 11 bases left between them. The V gene's germline CDR1 is SNHLY and CDR2 FYNNEI. CDR3 sequence (DNA): TGTGCCAGCAGTGACTGGGGGGAGTACTATGGCTACACCTTC. Its protein is CASSDWGEYYGYTF.

This clonotype was recorded only once. The CDR3 region is CASSLVGTSSYNSPLHF. In DNA, the CDR3 is TGTGCCAGCAGCTTAGTAGGGACAAGCTCCTATAATTCACCCCTCCACTTT. V gene TRBV7-6 combines with J gene TRBJ1-6; a weak D match, TRBD1 (6 bases). Trimming took 1 base from V and 0 from J, leaving 10 bases between them. From germline, CDR1 is SGHVS and CDR2 FNYEAQ. CDR3 length: 17 residues.

The table lists this clonotype with many counts. This sequence joins TRBV7-2 and TRBJ2-7; 11 bases fit TRBD2. J was trimmed by 5 bases and V by 1 base; bases with no gene match: 4. Per germline, CDR1 SGHTA and CDR2 FQGNSA. This CDR3 has 15 amino acids. The CDR3 here is CASSLGGLAGNEQYF. The CDR3 DNA follows: TGTGCCAGCAGCTTAGGAGGACTAGCGGGTAACGAGCAGTACTTC. Filled out from reference TRBV7-2 and TRBJ2-7, the complete variable domain reads GAGVSQSPSNKVTEKGKDVELRCDPISGHTALYWYRQSLGQGLEFLIYFQGNSAPDKSGLPSDRFSAERTGGSVSTLTIQRTQQEDSAVYLCASSLGGLAGNEQYFGPGTRLTVT.

J is TRBJ2-5 and V is TRBV10-3; D remains unclear. Trimming took 2 bases from V and 11 from J, leaving 33 bases between them. CDR1 ENHRY and CDR2 SYGVKD come from the germline V gene. This CDR3 is 19 amino acids long. The CDR3 DNA follows: TGTGCCATCAGTGAGGGCAGCCCCAGTTATACAAGCTCCTACAATGAGCAGTACTTC. It yields the protein CAISEGSPSYTSSYNEQYF.

At least ten counts were recorded for this clonotype. This rearrangement joins TRBV4-1 to TRBJ2-4; the D gene is possibly TRBD1 (7 bases). V dropped 2 bases and J dropped 2 bases, with 10 bases sitting between them. CDR3 size: 15 residues. Per germline, CDR1 MGHRA and CDR2 YSYEKL. For the CDR3, the DNA is TGCGCCAGCAGCCAACCAGGGGGGTCCAAAAACATTCAGTACTTC. Amino acid sequence: CASSQPGGSKNIQYF.

V usage is TRBV12-3 or TRBV12-4 and J usage is TRBJ1-2; D gene uncertain. The V and J ends lost 5 bases and 3 bases respectively, with 10 bases between them. The CDR3 covers 13 residues. Here the CDR3 reads CASSPRTDYGYTF. DNA of the CDR3: TGTGCCAGCAGTCCAAGGACGGACTATGGCTACACCTTC.

In this sample, this clonotype turned up many times. The chain couples TRBV29-1 to TRBJ2-7; D unclear. Germline V gives CDR1 SQVTM, CDR2 ANQGSEA. Trimming left V 4 bases short and J 2 bases short, with 9 bases between. The CDR3 contains 12 residues. CDR3 region: CSVGPGTYEQYF. DNA for the CDR3: TGCAGCGTTGGGCCAGGAACCTACGAGCAGTACTTC.

Only a few counts were recorded for this clonotype. V and J are TRBV6-2 or TRBV6-3 and TRBJ1-2; possible D gene TRBD1, 6 bases. The V gene's germline CDR1 is MNHEY and CDR2 SVGEGT. V lost 7 bases to trimming and J lost 7 bases, with 13 bases between them. This CDR3 region has 12 residues. As DNA, the CDR3 is TGTGCCAGCAATTCCGGGACATCTGGCTACACCTTC. Residues: CASNSGTSGYTF.

The V gene is TRBV7-3, the J gene TRBJ2-5; 10 bases are a match to TRBD1. TRBJ2-7 explains the end of the DNA better; the J call may be wrong. Per germline, CDR1 SGHTA and CDR2 FQGTGA. The CDR3 totals 12 residues. CDR3 in DNA: TGTGCCAGCGGGACAGGGGTAGGCGAGCAGTACTTC. This codes for CASGTGVGEQYF.